This is a list of T cell receptor beta chains from one sample in a study of follicular helper T cells after annual influenza vaccination. Method: immunoSEQ multiplex PCR; TCRdb's copy keeps in-frame clones and lacks some. In the table there are approximately 10,000 clones, almost 80% of which are singletons. The sequences come from CXCR5+ CD38- circulating T follicular helper cells from blood, collected on the day of influenza vaccination. The receptor set was obtained from an adult who received the influenza vaccine. Each CDR3 is given with its conserved first and last residue. A D gene is named only where the DNA matches it firmly. Part of the rows lack a size; the others show once, few, many or a class for expanded clones.

TRBJ2-6	TRBV2	TRBD1	-	TGTGCCAGCACCCTTAGGACAGGTTCCTCTGGGGCCAACGTCCTGACTTTC	CASTLRTGSSGANVLTF
TRBJ1-2	TRBV6-6	TRBD1	-	TGTGCCAGCAGTTCCTACAGGGGTTATGGCTACACCTTC	CASSSYRGYGYTF
TRBJ1-6	TRBV10-3	-	-	TGTGCCATCAGTGAGTCGACCGACAGCGGAGCCCTCCACTTT	CAISESTDSGALHF
TRBJ2-7	TRBV27	-	once	TGTGCCAGCAGTTCCTCGGTCGGCTTCTCCTACGAGCAGTACTTC	CASSSSVGFSYEQYF
TRBJ2-6	TRBV6-1	-	-	TGTGCCAGCAACCCCAAAGGGCCCGGGGCCAACGTCCTGACTTTT	CASNPKGPGANVLTF
TRBJ2-3	TRBV5-1	-	-	TGCGCCAGCAGCTTGGGAGGGTTCTTGGGCACAGATACGCAGTATTTT	CASSLGGFLGTDTQYF
TRBJ1-1	TRBV7-6	TRBD1	-	TGTGCCAGCAGCTTAACAGGGGGTGTCACTGAAGCTTTCTTT	CASSLTGGVTEAFF
TRBJ2-5	TRBV5-5	TRBD2	-	TGTGCCAGCAGCTCCGGATTAGCGGGCCAAGAGACCCAGTACTTC	CASSSGLAGQETQYF
TRBJ1-3	TRBV6-5	-	-	TGTGCCAGCAGCCGGGACCCTAGCTCTGGAAACACCATATATTTT	CASSRDPSSGNTIYF
TRBJ2-3	TRBV5-1	TRBD2	-	TGCGCCAGCAGCCTCACCCAGGGAGGGACAGATACGCAGTATTTT	CASSLTQGGTDTQYF
TRBJ1-5	TRBV7-2	-	-	TGTGCCAGCAGCACGACGGGGAAACAGCCCCAGCATTTT	CASSTTGKQPQHF
TRBJ2-2	TRBV6-1	-	-	TGTGCCAGCAGTGAGGGGCCCAACACCGGGGAGCTGTTTTTT	CASSEGPNTGELFF
TRBJ2-1	TRBV7-3	-	large	TGTGCCAGCAGCTTTCGGGGGGCCTTGGAGGTGTATGAGCAGTTCTTC	CASSFRGALEVYEQFF
TRBJ1-2	TRBV10-2	TRBD1	-	TGCGCCACCTCGGGACAGACCTATGGCTACACCTTC	CATSGQTYGYTF
TRBJ2-1	TRBV2	-	-	TGTGCCAGCACCCTTCTCCGGGACAATGAGCAGTTCTTC	CASTLLRDNEQFF
TRBJ1-3	TRBV5-6	-	once	TGTGCCAGCAGCTTGATGAACACCATATATTTT	CASSLMNTIYF
TRBJ1-2	TRBV19	TRBD1	-	TGTGCCAGTAGTATGGACAGGAACTATGGCTACACCTTC	CASSMDRNYGYTF
TRBJ1-2	TRBV29-1	-	few	TGCAGCGTGCCCGTGGGGGAGATACAGGGAGGAGGTGGCTACACCTTC	CSVPVGEIQGGGGYTF
TRBJ2-6	TRBV11-2	-	-	TGTGCCAGCAGCTTTTCCGAGACCGGGGCCAACGTCCTGACTTTC	CASSFSETGANVLTF
TRBJ1-1	TRBV7-3	-	-	TGTGCCAGCAGCTTAAGTCGGTTCACTGAAGCTTTCTTT	CASSLSRFTEAFF
TRBJ1-1	TRBV5-4	-	-	TGTGCCAGCAGCTTTAGCCTGAACACTGAAGCTTTCTTT	CASSFSLNTEAFF
TRBJ1-3	TRBV6-1	-	-	TGTGCCAGCAGCCCCGGGGTATCTGGAAACACCATATATTTT	CASSPGVSGNTIYF
TRBJ1-2	TRBV5-6	TRBD1	-	TGTGCCAGCAGCTTCGGGACAGGGGTCTATGGCTACACCTTC	CASSFGTGVYGYTF
TRBJ2-5	TRBV27	-	-	TGTGCCAGCAGTTTCTGGTTTGGGGGCCGGGAGACCCAGTACTTC	CASSFWFGGRETQYF
TRBJ1-3	TRBV6-1	-	-	TGTGCCAGCAGTGTTGGGGGAGCAGGAAACACCATATATTTT	CASSVGGAGNTIYF
TRBJ1-5	TRBV19	-	few	TGTGCCAGTAGAGATGGACAGCCTTATAGCAATCAGCCCCAGCATTTT	CASRDGQPYSNQPQHF
TRBJ2-1	TRBV29-1	-	-	TGCAGCGTTAGTCGGCGGGTCGGTTCCGACAATGAGCAGTTCTTC	CSVSRRVGSDNEQFF
TRBJ1-4	TRBV29-1	-	once	TGCAGCGCAGGACAGTTTAATGAAAAACTGTTTTTT	CSAGQFNEKLFF
TRBJ2-6	TRBV18	TRBD2	once	TGTGCCAGCTCACCCCTCGGGGGGGCTACCTCTGGGGCCAACGTCCTGACTTTC	CASSPLGGATSGANVLTF
TRBJ2-7	TRBV30	TRBD1	-	TGTGCTTGGACAGGGGGGTCCTCCGAATTCTACGAGCAGTACTTC	CAWTGGSSEFYEQYF
TRBJ1-2	TRBV30	-	few	TGTGCCTGGGTTCCGCAATCGGGCTATGGCTACACCTTC	CAWVPQSGYGYTF
TRBJ1-2	TRBV4-3	-	-	TGCGCCAGCAGCCAAGTTCAGGGATGGTTCGGTGGCTACACCTTC	CASSQVQGWFGGYTF
TRBJ2-7	TRBV5-5	TRBD1	-	TGTGCCAGCAGCATCCGGGACAGGAAACCTGAGCAGTACTTC	CASSIRDRKPEQYF
TRBJ1-1	TRBV18	-	-	TGTGCCAGCTCACCCGGGGAGAACACTGAAGCTTTCTTT	CASSPGENTEAFF
TRBJ1-1	TRBV28	TRBD1	-	TGTGCCAGCAGTCCATCACGGGACAGAGGAACTGAAGCTTTCTTT	CASSPSRDRGTEAFF
TRBJ2-5	TRBV10-3	TRBD1	-	TGTGCCATCAGTGCGCTGACAGGGGCCGAAGAGACCCAGTACTTC	CAISALTGAEETQYF
TRBJ1-2	TRBV29-1	-	-	TGCAGCGTTGGCCAGAACTATGGCTACACCTTC	CSVGQNYGYTF
TRBJ2-1	TRBV5-1	-	-	TGCGCCAGCAGGAACGGGAGTTCCTACAATGAGCAGTTCTTC	CASRNGSSYNEQFF
TRBJ1-3	TRBV4-1	-	-	TGCGCCAGCAGTCCCGAGGCGGACCCAAGGGACACCATATATTTT	CASSPEADPRDTIYF
TRBJ1-1	TRBV6-4	TRBD1	-	TGTGCCAGCACCAACACGCAGGGGGGGACTGAAGCTTTCTTT	CASTNTQGGTEAFF
TRBJ1-5	TRBV2	TRBD1	-	TGTGCCAGCAGTGTCCCGGCGACAGGGGGCGATGGTCAGAGTCAGCCCCAGCATTTT	CASSVPATGGDGQSQPQHF
TRBJ2-1	TRBV7-6	-	-	TGTGCCAGCAGCTTAGCGGGGTTTGGGGGCGTGGAGCAGTTCTTC	CASSLAGFGGVEQFF
TRBJ2-3	TRBV2	-	-	TGTGCCAGCAGTCTCCTATTCGCCTACACAGATACGCAGTATTTT	CASSLLFAYTDTQYF
TRBJ1-5	TRBV11-2	-	-	TGTGCCAGCAGCTTAGATGGGGGCGTTGGTCAGCCCCAGCATTTT	CASSLDGGVGQPQHF
TRBJ1-1	TRBV4-1	TRBD1	few	TGCGCCAGCAGCTTTCGAACAGGGGTCCTCCGGGGGAACACTGAAGCTTTCTTT	CASSFRTGVLRGNTEAFF
TRBJ1-4	TRBV7-9	TRBD1	-	TGTGCCAGCAGCCAAGACAGGGGGCGATCGTATCATGAAAAACTGTTTTTT	CASSQDRGRSYHEKLFF
TRBJ2-2	TRBV18	TRBD2	-	TGTGCCAGCTCACCACGCGGGGGAGGAGGCGCCGGGGAGCTGTTTTTT	CASSPRGGGGAGELFF
TRBJ2-1	TRBV9	-	-	TGTGCCAGCAGCCCGGCCCCAACGGGTGTATCCTACAATGAGCAGTTCTTC	CASSPAPTGVSYNEQFF
TRBJ2-1	TRBV5-1	TRBD2	-	TGCGCCAGCAGCACTGGACTAGAGTACAATGAGCAGTTCTTC	CASSTGLEYNEQFF